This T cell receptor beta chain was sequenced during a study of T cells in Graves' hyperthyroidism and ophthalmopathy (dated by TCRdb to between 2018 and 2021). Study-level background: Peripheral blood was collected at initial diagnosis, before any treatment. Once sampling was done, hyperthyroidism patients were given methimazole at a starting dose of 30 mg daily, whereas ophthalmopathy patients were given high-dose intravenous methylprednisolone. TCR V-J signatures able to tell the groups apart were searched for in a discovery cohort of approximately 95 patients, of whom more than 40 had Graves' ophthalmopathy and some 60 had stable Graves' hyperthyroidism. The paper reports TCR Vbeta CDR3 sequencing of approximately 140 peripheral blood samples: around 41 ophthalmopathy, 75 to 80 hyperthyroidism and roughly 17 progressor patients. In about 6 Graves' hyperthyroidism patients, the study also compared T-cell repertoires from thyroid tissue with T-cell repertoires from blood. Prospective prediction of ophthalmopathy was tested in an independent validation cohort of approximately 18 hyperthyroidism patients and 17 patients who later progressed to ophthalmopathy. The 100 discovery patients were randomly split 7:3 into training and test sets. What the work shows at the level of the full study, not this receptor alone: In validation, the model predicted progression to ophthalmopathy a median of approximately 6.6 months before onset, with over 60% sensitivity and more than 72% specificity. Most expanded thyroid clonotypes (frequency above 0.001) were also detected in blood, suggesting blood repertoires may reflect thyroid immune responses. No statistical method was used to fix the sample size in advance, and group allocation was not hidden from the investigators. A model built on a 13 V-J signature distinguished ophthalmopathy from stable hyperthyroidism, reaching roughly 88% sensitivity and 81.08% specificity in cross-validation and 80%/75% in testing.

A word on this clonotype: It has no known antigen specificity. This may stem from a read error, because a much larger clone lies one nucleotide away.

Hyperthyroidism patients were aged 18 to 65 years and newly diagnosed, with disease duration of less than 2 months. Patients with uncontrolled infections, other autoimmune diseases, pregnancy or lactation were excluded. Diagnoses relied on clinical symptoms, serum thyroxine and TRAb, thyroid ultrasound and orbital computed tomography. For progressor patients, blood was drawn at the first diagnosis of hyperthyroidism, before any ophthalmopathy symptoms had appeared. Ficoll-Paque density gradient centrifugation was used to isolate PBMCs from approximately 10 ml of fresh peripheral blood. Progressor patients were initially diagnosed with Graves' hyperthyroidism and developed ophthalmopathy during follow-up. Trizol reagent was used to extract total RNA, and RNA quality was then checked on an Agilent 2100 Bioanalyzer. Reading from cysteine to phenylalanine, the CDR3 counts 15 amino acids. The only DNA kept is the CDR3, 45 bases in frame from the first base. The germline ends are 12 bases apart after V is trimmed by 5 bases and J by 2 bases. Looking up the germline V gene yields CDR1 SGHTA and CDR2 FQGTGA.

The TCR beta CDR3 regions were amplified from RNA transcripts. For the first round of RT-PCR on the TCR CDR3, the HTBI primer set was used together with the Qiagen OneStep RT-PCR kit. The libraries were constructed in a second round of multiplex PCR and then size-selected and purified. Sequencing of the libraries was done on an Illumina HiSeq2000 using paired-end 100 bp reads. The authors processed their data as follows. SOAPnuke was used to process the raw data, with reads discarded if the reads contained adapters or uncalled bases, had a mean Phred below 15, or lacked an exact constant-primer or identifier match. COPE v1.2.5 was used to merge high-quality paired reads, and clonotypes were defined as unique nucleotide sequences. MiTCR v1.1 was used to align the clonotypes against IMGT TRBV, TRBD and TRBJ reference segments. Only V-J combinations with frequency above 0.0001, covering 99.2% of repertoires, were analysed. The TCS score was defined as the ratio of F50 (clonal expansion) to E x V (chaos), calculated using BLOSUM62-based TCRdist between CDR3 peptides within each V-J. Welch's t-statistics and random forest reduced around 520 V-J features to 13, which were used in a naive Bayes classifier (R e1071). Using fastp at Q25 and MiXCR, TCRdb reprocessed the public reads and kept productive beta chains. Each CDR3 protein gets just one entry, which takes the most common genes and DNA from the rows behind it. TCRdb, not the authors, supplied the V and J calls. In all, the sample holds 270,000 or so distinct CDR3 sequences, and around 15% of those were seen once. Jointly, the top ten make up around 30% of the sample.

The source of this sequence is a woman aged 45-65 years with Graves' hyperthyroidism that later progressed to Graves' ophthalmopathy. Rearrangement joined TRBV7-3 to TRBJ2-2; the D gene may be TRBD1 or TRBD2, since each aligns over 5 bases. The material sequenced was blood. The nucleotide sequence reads TGTGCCAGCAGCCTGGGACGACAAAACACCGGGGAGCTGTTTTTT. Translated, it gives CASSLGRQNTGELFF.